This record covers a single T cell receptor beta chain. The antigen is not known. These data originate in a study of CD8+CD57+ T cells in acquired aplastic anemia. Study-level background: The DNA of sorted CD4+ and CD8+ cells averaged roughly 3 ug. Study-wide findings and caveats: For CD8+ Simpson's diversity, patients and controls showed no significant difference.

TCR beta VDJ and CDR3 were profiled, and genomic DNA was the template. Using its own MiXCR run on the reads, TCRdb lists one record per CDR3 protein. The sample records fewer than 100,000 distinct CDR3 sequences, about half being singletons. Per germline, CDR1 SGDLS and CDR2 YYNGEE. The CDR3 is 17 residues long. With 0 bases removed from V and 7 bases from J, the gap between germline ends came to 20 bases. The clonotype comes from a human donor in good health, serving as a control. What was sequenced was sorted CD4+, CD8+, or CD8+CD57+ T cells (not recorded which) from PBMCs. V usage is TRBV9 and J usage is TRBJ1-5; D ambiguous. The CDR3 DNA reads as TGTGCCAGCAGCGTAGGGGGTGCGGTTTCCGATCTCCAGCCCCAGCATTTT. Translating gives CASSVGGAVSDLQPQHF.